This TCR beta chain comes out of a study of blood T cell repertoires in COVID-19. Study overall: Specimens from acute and convalescent COVID-19 originated in the United States, Italy and Spain. T cells, B-cell-depleted T cells, or PBMCs supplied cDNA or gDNA.

How the authors handled the data: The assay estimated nucleated cells by amplifying reference gene primers. Only in-frame clones appear in the TCRdb table, and some are missing; sequencing was by immunoSEQ multiplex PCR. D and trimming come from the DNA, and the V and J calls and clone size come from that table. In the table there are around 65,000 clones, around 80% of which are singletons. The V segment lost 2 bases and the J segment 7 bases; nucleotides outside the gene matches: 10. This CDR3 is built from 15 residues. Germline loops: CDR1 MNHEY, CDR2 SMNVEV (reference sequence). The V call is TRBV27, the J call TRBJ2-7, with 8 bases lining up with TRBD2. The source material was peripheral blood. The TCR originated in a man aged 55-75 years with acute or convalescent COVID-19. DNA for the CDR3: TGTGCCAGCAGTTTAGGGACTATAGCGGGAACAGAGCAGTACTTC. Translating it yields CASSLGTIAGTEQYF.